This T cell receptor beta chain was retrieved from a study of shared clonotypes between healthy human individuals (dated by TCRdb to the early 2020s). With respect to the entire study: The cohort included three men and a couple of women between 18 and 49 years of age. Between about 0.8 and 9 billion PBMCs per donor were obtained by leukapheresis. Different laboratories and diverse techniques were used to prepare libraries and sequence TCR repertoires, to increase sequencing depth and limit assay-specific biases. To estimate repertoire size and how much clonotypes are shared between individuals, the study performed deep sequencing of blood TCR repertoires from a few healthy adults. Per donor, three plates each were used for CD4 naive and CD4 memory, two for CD8 naive, and one for CD8 memory. What the work shows at the level of the full study, not this receptor alone: Higher generation probabilities were observed for clonotypes shared by all four sorted-subset donors than for non-shared clonotypes. Sampling was restricted to blood, and TCR repertoires in tissue are likely to differ from TCR repertoires in blood. Estimated clonotype richness was generally larger for naive than for memory subsets. Sharing across a few donors was observed for approximately 5% of naive CD4, over 3% of naive CD8, 2% to 2.5% of memory CD4, and less than 0.45% of memory CD8 clonotypes. Incomplete sequencing was indicated by rarefaction of sorted-subset datasets, despite the large sequencing depth. Because the study included a small number of donors, the genetic and exposure-history diversity represented was limited. Based on pairwise subsampling, the degree of clonotype sharing among donors was expected to be affected by sequencing depth.

Healthy HIV-negative adults with no recently reported acute infections or vaccinations were included as donors. Only Caucasian adults living in Nashville, Tennessee, USA were represented among the donors. CD4+ T cells were enriched through magnetic negative selection, after which naive cells were positively selected on CD45RA and the remaining negative fraction served as the memory subset. Blood was collected by leukapheresis, and PBMCs were isolated by Ficoll-Histopaque density gradient centrifugation and then cryopreserved in liquid nitrogen vapor phase. Analytical flow cytometry was used to check the purity and quantity of each magnetically sorted T cell population. Genomic DNA was isolated from each sorted fraction and quantified by UV absorbance on a Nanodrop 2000c. The germline V gene (reference sequence) specifies SEHNR as CDR1 and FQNEAQ as CDR2. The CDR3, cysteine through phenylalanine, is 16 amino acids long. Only CDR3 DNA remains: 48 bases, in frame from the first base. Compared with germline, V lacks 5 bases and J lacks 8 bases; bases without a gene match: 12.

Using the deep immunoSEQ assay, TCR CDR3 regions were amplified from genomic DNA by multiplex PCR. Genomic DNA extracted from each cell subset was distributed evenly over all wells of several immunoSEQ 96-well plates, and each plate served as one replicate. For sorted subsets, each replicate PCR was loaded with 150 to 250 ng genomic DNA, equivalent to some 27,000 T cell genomes. The purified libraries were quantified using a Qubit 3.0 fluorometer, sized with a Bioanalyzer 2100, and then quantified again using the KAPA Library Quantification kit. Each immunoSEQ 96-well plate was sequenced on its own single-read 150-cycle Illumina NextSeq 550 flow cell. In the original analysis: Because the immunoSEQ output held only junctional sequences and lacked quality scores, the filtering could not match the filtering applied to full-length reads. Sequences were annotated with PyIR, a Python wrapper for IgBLAST v1.9, and V/J genes and CDR3 were assigned using IMGT germline references. Reads were filtered out if the reads had weak V/J assignments (E-value above 1e-6), no CDR3, stop codons, out-of-frame junctions, or ambiguous translated residues. A V3J clonotype was defined by an identical inferred V gene, J gene, and CDR3 amino acid sequence. To compute the percentage overlap between repertoires, the number of shared unique clonotypes was divided by the size of the smaller repertoire. RTK rarefaction, the Chao1 estimator, and Recon v2.1 estimates of unobserved clonotypes were used to assess repertoire richness. Generation probabilities for all TCRbeta clonotypes obtained by the gDNA method from a handful of donors were computed using OLGA. TCRdb holds this immuneACCESS table with in-frame rearrangements only. Some clones are missing; in checked studies, unresolved V genes explain under half, and the rest has no known cause. From that table come the V and J calls and clone size; the DNA was used to work out D and trimming. The sample data list about 710,000 clones, and 55% to 75% of these were observed just once. The ten largest make up about 1.8% of the sample.

Turning to this clone: No antigen is known for it. The record has no base qualities; no much larger clone is one base away.

The sequence was obtained from a woman aged 30 to 39 in good health. Here the chain combines TRBV7-9 and TRBJ1-4; TRBD1 aligns with 9 central bases. The sequenced material came from memory CD4+ T cells sorted from blood. According to the study, the label for this sample's cell subset or site signals: CD45RA-negative fraction. The CDR3 is CASSGGQGFGGEKLFF. The nucleotide sequence is TGTGCCAGCAGCGGAGGACAGGGGTTCGGAGGGGAAAAACTGTTTTTT. Joined to the reference TRBV7-9 and TRBJ1-4 proteins, this CDR3 gives the full variable domain: DTGVSQNPRHKITKRGQNVTFRCDPISEHNRLYWYRQTLGQGPEFLTYFQNEAQLEKSRLLSDRFSAERPKGSFSTLEIQRTEQGDSAMYLCASSGGQGFGGEKLFFGSGTQLSVL.